A selection of T cell receptor beta chains follows, all from one sample in a study of blood T cell repertoires in COVID-19. Profiling relied on immunoSEQ multiplex PCR, and the TCRdb table lists in-frame clones only, not all of them. In the table there are 160,000 or so clones, approximately 83% of which are singletons. Sequencing was done on a sample of peripheral blood. The receptors shown here come from a man between 65 and 79 years old who had recovered from COVID-19. Each CDR3 is given with its conserved first and last residue. A D gene is named only where the DNA matches it firmly. Expanded clones are given a class, and other clones once, few, many or no size at all.

TRBJ2-7 | TRBV6-5 | TRBD2 | once | CASSYHPGTRAVEQYF | TGTGCCAGCAGTTACCACCCCGGGACTAGAGCGGTCGAGCAGTACTTC
TRBJ2-1 | TRBV24-1 | TRBD2 | medium-sized | CATAGREVYNEQFF | TGTGCCACAGCGGGGCGGGAGGTATACAATGAGCAGTTCTTC
TRBJ2-7 | TRBV6-5 | TRBD1 | NA | CASSYSRQGGGEQYF | TGTGCCAGCAGTTACTCGCGACAGGGGGGTGGCGAGCAGTACTTC
TRBJ2-2 | TRBV6-5 | NA | few | CASRTGSTGELFF | TGTGCCAGCAGAACAGGGAGCACCGGGGAGCTGTTTTTT
TRBJ1-2 | TRBV19 | NA | NA | CASSIGQSDGYTF | TGTGCCAGTAGTATCGGACAGTCCGACGGCTACACCTTC
TRBJ2-3 | TRBV5-1 | NA | NA | CASSLDPLGSSTDTQYF | TGCGCCAGCAGTTTGGACCCACTAGGTTCTAGCACAGATACGCAGTATTTT
TRBJ1-1 | TRBV10-3 | NA | NA | CAISGGRLNTEAFF | TGTGCCATCAGTGGAGGGCGTCTGAACACTGAAGCTTTCTTT
TRBJ2-1 | TRBV18 | TRBD2 | few | CASSPPTSGLTYNEQFF | TGTGCCAGCTCACCACCGACTAGCGGGCTTACGTACAATGAGCAGTTCTTC
TRBJ2-1 | TRBV29-1 | TRBD2 | NA | CSVGGDSGRTAMNEQFF | TGCAGCGTTGGTGGCGATAGCGGGAGGACGGCGATGAATGAGCAGTTCTTC
TRBJ2-7 | TRBV2 | NA | NA | CASSEASENYEQYF | TGTGCCAGCAGTGAAGCAAGCGAAAACTACGAGCAGTACTTC
TRBJ1-2 | TRBV7-2 | NA | NA | CASSLLEGNYGYTF | TGTGCCAGCAGCTTATTGGAGGGGAACTATGGCTACACCTTC
TRBJ2-7 | TRBV6-5 | NA | NA | CASSRDWSSYEQYF | TGTGCCAGCAGCCGGGACTGGAGCTCCTACGAGCAGTACTTC
TRBJ2-1 | TRBV18 | TRBD2 | NA | CASSPRILAGGDYNEQFF | TGTGCCAGCTCACCTCGGATACTAGCGGGAGGGGACTACAATGAGCAGTTCTTC
TRBJ1-4 | TRBV9 | NA | NA | CASSPQFATNEKLFF | TGTGCCAGCAGCCCCCAATTTGCAACTAATGAAAAACTGTTTTTT
TRBJ2-7 | TRBV6-5 | NA | many | CASRAYRDYEQYF | TGTGCCAGCAGAGCTTACCGGGACTACGAGCAGTACTTC
TRBJ1-5 | TRBV7-2 | TRBD1 | NA | CASSERNRGGQPQHF | TGTGCCAGCAGCGAGAGAAACAGGGGCGGTCAGCCCCAGCATTTT
TRBJ1-1 | TRBV19 | NA | few | CASSIRREATEAFF | TGTGCCAGTAGTATCCGCAGGGAGGCCACTGAAGCTTTCTTT
TRBJ2-2 | TRBV5-4 | TRBD2 | NA | CASSPGLLNTGELFF | TGTGCCAGCAGCCCGGGACTACTTAACACCGGGGAGCTGTTTTTT
TRBJ2-7 | TRBV2 | TRBD2 | NA | CAGDGGVGSYEQYF | TGTGCCGGAGACGGGGGGGTCGGCTCCTACGAGCAGTACTTC
TRBJ2-2 | TRBV28 | NA | NA | CASSLTVANTGELFF | TGTGCCAGCAGTTTAACAGTGGCGAACACCGGGGAGCTGTTTTTT
TRBJ2-1 | TRBV7-3 | TRBD2 | NA | CASSLEGLAYNEQFF | TGTGCCAGCAGCTTAGAAGGACTAGCCTACAATGAGCAGTTCTTC
TRBJ2-1 | TRBV6-1 | TRBD2 | NA | CASSELLGLATDEQFF | TGTGCCAGCAGTGAACTTCTGGGACTAGCGACTGATGAGCAGTTCTTC
TRBJ2-7 | TRBV24-1 | TRBD2 | NA | CATSDLVLLAGYYEQYF | TGTGCCACCAGTGATTTAGTTCTCCTAGCGGGATACTACGAGCAGTACTTC
TRBJ2-3 | TRBV10-3 | TRBD2 | NA | CAISESPSGRTDGTDTQYF | TGTGCCATCAGTGAGTCGCCTAGCGGGAGAACTGACGGCACAGATACGCAGTATTTT
TRBJ2-1 | TRBV5-6 | NA | NA | CASSLQDEQFF | TGTGCCAGCAGCTTGCAGGATGAGCAGTTCTTC
TRBJ2-1 | TRBV9 | NA | NA | CASSVGGDYRDNEQFF | TGTGCCAGCAGCGTAGGCGGAGACTACCGCGACAATGAGCAGTTCTTC
TRBJ1-6 | TRBV4-3 | NA | NA | CASSQIGGSPLHF | TGCGCCAGCAGCCAGATCGGGGGGTCACCCCTCCACTTT
TRBJ2-3 | TRBV6-2/TRBV6-3 | NA | NA | CASSYSGSTQYF | TGTGCCAGCAGTTACTCGGGGAGTACGCAGTATTTT
TRBJ2-7 | TRBV9 | NA | NA | CASSPQVGGLGEQYF | TGTGCCAGCAGCCCCCAAGTTGGGGGCCTAGGGGAGCAGTACTTC
TRBJ1-3 | TRBV29-1 | TRBD1 | few | CSVKSGTDLGNTIYF | TGCAGCGTCAAGAGTGGGACAGACCTTGGAAACACCATATATTTT
TRBJ2-7 | TRBV6-1 | NA | NA | CASSEMVVNPYEQYF | TGTGCCAGCAGTGAAATGGTAGTCAACCCCTACGAGCAGTACTTC
TRBJ1-5 | TRBV10-3 | TRBD1 | NA | CAISRDRDMSSNQPQHF | TGTGCCATCAGCCGGGACAGGGATATGTCTAGCAATCAGCCCCAGCATTTT
TRBJ2-1 | TRBV5-6 | NA | NA | CASSFPGFDEQFF | TGTGCCAGCAGCTTCCCAGGGTTCGATGAGCAGTTCTTC
TRBJ2-7 | TRBV7-2 | NA | NA | CASSGGQYLSYEQYF | TGTGCCAGCAGCGGCGGACAGTACCTCTCCTACGAGCAGTACTTC
TRBJ2-1 | TRBV5-1 | NA | NA | CASSLLSEREQFF | TGCGCCAGCAGCTTACTTAGCGAGCGTGAGCAGTTCTTC
TRBJ2-3 | TRBV27 | TRBD2 | NA | CASRPRGLAADTDTQYF | TGTGCCAGCAGACCCCGAGGACTAGCGGCAGACACAGATACGCAGTATTTT